This T cell receptor beta chain was obtained from a study of cytomegalovirus exposure and HLA in healthy donors. Study-wide results and limits: Presence/absence analysis assumed near-uniform sequencing depth across donors.

Primers included in the PCR were 60 Vbeta and 13 Jbeta primers. Only in-frame clones appear in the TCRdb table, and some are missing; sequencing was by immunoSEQ multiplex PCR. The table lists roughly 120,000 clones, about 8.6% of them singletons, with 5.5% to 7.5% in the top ten. This clone was observed a few times. Its antigen is still unknown. The V segment lost 6 bases and the J segment 3 bases; nucleotides outside the gene matches: 11. The CDR3 totals 16 residues. Sequences were obtained from PBMCs. The rearrangement uses TRBV23-1 and TRBJ2-1; 7 bases agree with TRBD1. TRBV23-1 is an ORF for which the function is uncertain. The sequence was collected from a woman aged 40 to 50 in good health and CMV-seropositive. CDR3 nucleotide sequence: TGCGCCAGCAGCCTCCCCGGGACAGTGCTCTACAATGAGCAGTTCTTC. It specifies CASSLPGTVLYNEQFF.